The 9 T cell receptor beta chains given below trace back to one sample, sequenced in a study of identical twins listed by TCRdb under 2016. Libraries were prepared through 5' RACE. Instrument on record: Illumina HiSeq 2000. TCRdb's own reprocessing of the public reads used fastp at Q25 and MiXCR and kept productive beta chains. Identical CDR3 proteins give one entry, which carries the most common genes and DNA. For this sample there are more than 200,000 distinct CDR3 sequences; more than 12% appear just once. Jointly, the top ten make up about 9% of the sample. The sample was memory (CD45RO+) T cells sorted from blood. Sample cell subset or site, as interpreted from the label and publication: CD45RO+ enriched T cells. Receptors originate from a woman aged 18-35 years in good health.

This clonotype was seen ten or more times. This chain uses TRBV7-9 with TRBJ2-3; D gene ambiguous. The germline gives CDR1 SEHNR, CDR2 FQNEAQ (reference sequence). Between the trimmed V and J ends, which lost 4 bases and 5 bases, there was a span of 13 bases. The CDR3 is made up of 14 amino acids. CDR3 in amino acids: CASSSDRMGDTQYF. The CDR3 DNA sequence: TGTGCCAGCAGCTCCGATCGGATGGGAGATACGCAGTATTTT. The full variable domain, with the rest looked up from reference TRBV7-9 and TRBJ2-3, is DTGVSQNPRHKITKRGQNVTFRCDPISEHNRLYWYRQTLGQGPEFLTYFQNEAQLEKSRLLSDRFSAERPKGSFSTLEIQRTEQGDSAMYLCASSSDRMGDTQYFGPGTRLTVL.

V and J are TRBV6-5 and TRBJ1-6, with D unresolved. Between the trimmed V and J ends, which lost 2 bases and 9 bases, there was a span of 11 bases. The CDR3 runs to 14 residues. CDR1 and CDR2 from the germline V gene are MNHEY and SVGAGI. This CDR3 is CASSYRQQGSPLHF. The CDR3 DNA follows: TGTGCCAGCAGTTACCGCCAGCAAGGTTCACCCCTCCACTTT.

CDR3 DNA: TGCAGTGCTAGACCCCCCGACAAGAGCTCCTACAATGAGCAGTTCTTC. This codes for CSARPPDKSSYNEQFF. This chain connects TRBV20-1 to TRBJ2-1; D uncertain. Trimming took off 2 bases at V and 0 bases at J, with 14 bases between the two ends. The CDR3 covers 16 residues. Germline V gives CDR1 DFQATT, CDR2 SNEGSKA (reference sequence).

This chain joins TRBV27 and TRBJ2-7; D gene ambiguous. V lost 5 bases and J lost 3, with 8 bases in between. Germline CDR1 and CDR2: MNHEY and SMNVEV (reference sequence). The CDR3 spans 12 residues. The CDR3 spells CASSDNHYEQYF. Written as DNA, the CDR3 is TGTGCCAGCAGTGACAATCACTACGAGCAGTACTTC.

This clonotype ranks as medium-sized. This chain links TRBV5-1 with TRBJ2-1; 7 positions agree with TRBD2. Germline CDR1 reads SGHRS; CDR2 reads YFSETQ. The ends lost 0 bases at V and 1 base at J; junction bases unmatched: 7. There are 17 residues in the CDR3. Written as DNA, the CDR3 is TGCGCCAGCAGCTTGGTGGGCGGGAGTGGATCCTACAATGAGCAGTTCTTC. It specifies CASSLVGGSGSYNEQFF.

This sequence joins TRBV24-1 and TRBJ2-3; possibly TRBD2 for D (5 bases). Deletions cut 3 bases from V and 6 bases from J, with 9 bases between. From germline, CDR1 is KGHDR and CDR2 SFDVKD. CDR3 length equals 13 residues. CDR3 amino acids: CATSDPSSDTQYF. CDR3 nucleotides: TGTGCCACCAGTGATCCTAGCTCGGATACGCAGTATTTT.

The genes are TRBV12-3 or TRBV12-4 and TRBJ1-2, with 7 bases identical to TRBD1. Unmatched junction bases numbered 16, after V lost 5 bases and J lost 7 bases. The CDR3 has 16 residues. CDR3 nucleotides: TGTGCCAGCAGTCCTAGCGGGACAGCGATGTTTCGTGGCTACACCTTC. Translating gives CASSPSGTAMFRGYTF.

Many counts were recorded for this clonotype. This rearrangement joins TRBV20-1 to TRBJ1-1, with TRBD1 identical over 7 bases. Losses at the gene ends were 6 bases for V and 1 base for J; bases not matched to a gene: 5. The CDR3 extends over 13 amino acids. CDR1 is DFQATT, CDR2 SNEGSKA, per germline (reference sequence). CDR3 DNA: TGCAGTGCCCAGGGACAGCCGAACACTGAAGCTTTCTTT. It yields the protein CSAQGQPNTEAFF.

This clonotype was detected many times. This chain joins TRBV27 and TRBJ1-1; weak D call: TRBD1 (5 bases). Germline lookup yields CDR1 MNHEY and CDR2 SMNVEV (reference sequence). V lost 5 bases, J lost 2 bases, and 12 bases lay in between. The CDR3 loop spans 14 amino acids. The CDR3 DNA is TGTGCCAGCAGTGGGACGGGCCCAAACACTGAAGCTTTCTTT. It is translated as CASSGTGPNTEAFF.